The text below deals with one TCR beta chain. What this receptor recognizes is not known. The sample holds no much larger clone one base away, and base qualities are not on file. The CDR3 regions of human TCRbeta chains were analyzed by immunosequencing. Concerning the study's data processing: TCRs in the repertoires were compared against a reference library of SARS-CoV-2-specific TCRs that had been generated with the MIRA antigen-specificity platform. Breadth was defined as the fraction of unique TCRs that were SARS-CoV-2-associated. Depth was defined as the fraction of total T cells that were SARS-CoV-2-associated. Using the MIRA data, each spike-specific TCR was mapped to the spike region that the TCR reacts to and placed in a CD4 or CD8 class. Log10-transformed breadth and depth values were compared by one-way ANOVA with Sidak's multiple comparisons tests. As stored in TCRdb, this immuneACCESS dataset retains in-frame rearrangements with V and J assigned. A fraction of the clones does not appear; measured against another copy, unresolved V genes explain less than half of the discrepancy, and the remainder lacks a known reason. V and J calls and clone size come straight from that table; D and trimming were deduced from the DNA. This sample is represented by 110,000 or so clones; about 91% of them were singletons. The top ten clones comprise less than 9.5% of the sample.

The time point label of this sample denotes: baseline before first vaccination. Samples from vaccinated people were obtained from the UK trials COV001 and COV002, which included a single-blind randomized controlled phase 2/3 trial of AZD1222 (ChAdOx1 nCoV-19) in healthy adults. For TCRbeta chain sequencing, PBMC samples from trial participants were taken at day 0 and at day 28 after the second dose. CDR1 and CDR2 are read off the germline V gene (reference sequence) as LGHDT and YNNKEL. The junction shows trimming of 4 bases on V and 2 bases on J, plus 11 bases between the germline ends. From cysteine to phenylalanine, the CDR3 is 14 amino acids long. The kept DNA is CDR3 alone, 42 bases in frame from the first base. The record originates from a study of T cell responses to AZD1222 COVID-19 vaccine (dated by TCRdb to about 2021). General notes on the study: AZD1222 recipients given second doses at about 4 weeks or at about 12 weeks were pooled, since spike-specific TCR depth and breadth were not found to differ between the two schedules. TCR sequencing was performed for about 250 trial participants, of whom around 200 were given two doses of AZD1222 and 26 were given two doses of MenACWY control vaccine. Trial participants were enrolled into age subgroups of 18-55, 56-69 and 70-plus years, which contained 148, 28 and 57 TCR-sequenced participants, respectively. Broader findings and caveats from the paper: Because no samples from the day 14 peak response were available, repertoires could be characterized only after the peak T cell response. Most participants were white British and females outnumbered males, and the authors suggested that clonal diversity may have been underestimated. Reportedly, almost half of the unique spike-specific TCRs recognized epitopes lying outside the regions that are mutated in the B.1.351 and B.1.1.7 variants. Vaccine-associated CD4 TCRs spanned the whole spike protein, with dominant responses in regions 160-218 and 743-854. The 56-69-year group was small, and its depth increase did not reach significance, likely because of low power. Spike-specific TCR breadth and depth rose significantly after two AZD1222 doses compared with day 0 and with MenACWY recipients. Only a handful of AZD1222 recipients were SARS-CoV-2 seropositive at baseline, limiting conclusions about previously exposed vaccinees.

The material sequenced was peripheral blood, taken on day 0 of AZD1222 vaccination. This chain joins TRBV3-1 (or the pseudogene TRBV3-2) to TRBJ1-1, with no reliable assignment of the D segment. The source is an adult in good health. The nucleotides are TGTGCCAGCAGCCGTCGCGGGTCTAACACTGAAGCTTTCTTT. It codes for CASSRRGSNTEAFF.